The rows below give T cell receptor beta chains drawn from one sample of a study of shared clonotypes between healthy human individuals. Profiled with immunoSEQ multiplex PCR; TCRdb holds only in-frame clones, not every one. The sample carries under 1 million clones, about 97% recorded once. Material for sequencing was naive CD8+ T cells sorted from blood. The receptors here all came from a man aged 30-40 years in good health. Both conserved end residues are part of each CDR3. The D gene is left open where the match is weak. The size field is filled for only some rows; it gives once, few, many or a size class.

TRBV7-9	NA	NA	TRBJ2-6	CASSIATGPGANVLTF	TGTGCCAGCAGCATCGCAACAGGACCTGGGGCCAACGTCCTGACTTTC
TRBV29-1	NA	NA	TRBJ2-1	CSVDSGDQWEQFF	TGCAGCGTTGATTCTGGGGATCAATGGGAGCAGTTCTTC
TRBV9	NA	TRBD2	TRBJ2-7	CASSLGTSGSYEQYF	TGTGCCAGCAGCCTCGGGACTAGCGGAAGCTACGAGCAGTACTTC
TRBV2	NA	NA	TRBJ2-2	CASSELDLGTGELFF	TGTGCCAGCAGTGAACTAGATCTTGGCACCGGGGAGCTGTTTTTT
TRBV4-3	NA	NA	TRBJ2-1	CASSQDLVARYNEQFF	TGCGCCAGCAGCCAAGATTTGGTAGCGCGATACAATGAGCAGTTCTTC
TRBV27	NA	TRBD1	TRBJ2-5	CASSPGTGEETQYF	TGTGCCAGCAGTCCAGGGACAGGGGAAGAGACCCAGTACTTC
TRBV5-4	NA	NA	TRBJ2-2	CASSPTSKTGELFF	TGTGCCAGCAGCCCTACCTCCAAAACCGGGGAGCTGTTTTTT
TRBV25-1	NA	NA	TRBJ2-1	CASSHRVNEQFF	TGTGCCAGCAGTCACAGGGTTAATGAGCAGTTCTTC
TRBV2	few	TRBD1	TRBJ1-4	CASTRSRGMNEKLFF	TGTGCCAGCACCAGAAGCAGGGGGATGAATGAAAAACTGTTTTTT
TRBV30	NA	NA	TRBJ1-1	CAWSVPTAEAFF	TGTGCCTGGAGTGTACCTACAGCTGAAGCTTTCTTT
TRBV30	NA	NA	TRBJ2-1	CAVSGGSYNEQFF	TGTGCCGTATCCGGGGGCTCCTACAATGAGCAGTTCTTC
TRBV6-1	NA	NA	TRBJ1-5	CASSAMGAGGNQPQHF	TGTGCCAGCAGTGCAATGGGAGCAGGGGGCAATCAGCCCCAGCATTTT
TRBV11-2	once	NA	TRBJ2-1	CASSFLSGSYNEQFF	TGTGCCAGCAGCTTTCTAAGCGGTTCCTACAATGAGCAGTTCTTC
TRBV27	NA	NA	TRBJ2-2	CASSSMSTPGAGGELFF	TGTGCCAGCAGTTCTATGTCGACCCCAGGGGCGGGAGGGGAGCTGTTTTTT
TRBV5-1	NA	NA	TRBJ2-3	CASSFRGTSTDTQYF	TGCGCCAGCAGCTTTCGGGGTACTAGCACAGATACGCAGTATTTT
TRBV7-3	NA	NA	TRBJ2-2	CASSETGELFF	TGTGCCAGCTCGGAAACCGGGGAGCTGTTTTTT
TRBV7-3	NA	NA	TRBJ2-2	CASSLTSPANTGELFF	TGTGCCAGCAGCTTAACGTCCCCAGCCAACACCGGGGAGCTGTTTTTT
TRBV28	NA	TRBD1	TRBJ2-1	CASSSGQGAYNEQFF	TGTGCCAGCAGTTCCGGACAGGGGGCTTACAATGAGCAGTTCTTC
TRBV10-1	NA	NA	TRBJ2-3	CASSESLESDTQYF	TGCGCCAGCAGTGAGTCTCTGGAATCAGATACGCAGTATTTT
TRBV4-1	NA	NA	TRBJ2-7	CASSKAGTLSYEQYF	TGCGCCAGCAGCAAAGCCGGGACACTCTCCTACGAGCAGTACTTC
TRBV9	NA	NA	TRBJ1-4	CASSDTRDKLFF	TGTGCCAGCAGCGACACCCGGGACAAACTGTTTTTT
TRBV27	NA	NA	TRBJ2-1	CASTFSRSAEQFF	TGTGCCAGCACCTTTTCCCGTAGCGCTGAGCAGTTCTTC
TRBV14	NA	NA	TRBJ1-2	CASSQDRGYTF	TGTGCCAGCAGCCAAGATCGTGGCTACACCTTC
TRBV5-5	NA	TRBD2	TRBJ2-1	CASSLAPTSGPYNEQFF	TGTGCCAGCAGCTTGGCCCCTACTAGCGGGCCCTACAATGAGCAGTTCTTC
TRBV4-3	once	NA	TRBJ1-5	CASSPGTASNQPQHF	TGCGCCAGCAGCCCGGGGACGGCTAGCAATCAGCCCCAGCATTTT
TRBV11-2	NA	NA	TRBJ1-1	CASSPRTAANTEAFF	TGTGCCAGCAGCCCAAGGACAGCCGCGAACACTGAAGCTTTCTTT
TRBV29-1	once	NA	TRBJ1-1	CSAGLTGNTEAFF	TGCAGCGCTGGATTGACGGGGAACACTGAAGCTTTCTTT
TRBV11-2	once	NA	TRBJ1-1	CASSPMGTSTEAFF	TGTGCCAGCAGCCCCATGGGGACAAGCACTGAAGCTTTCTTT
TRBV29-1	NA	TRBD1	TRBJ2-1	CSVDLIPGQGQDEQFF	TGCAGCGTTGATTTGATCCCCGGACAGGGGCAGGATGAGCAGTTCTTC
TRBV4-3	NA	NA	TRBJ2-2	CASSQDLDSGSRPTGELFF	TGCGCCAGCAGCCAAGATCTGGATAGCGGATCCCGCCCCACCGGGGAGCTGTTTTTT
TRBV7-9	NA	NA	TRBJ1-2	CASSLLLEGYTF	TGTGCCAGCAGCTTATTGCTGGAGGGCTACACCTTC
TRBV2	NA	NA	TRBJ2-7	CASSFTLTRSGYEQYF	TGTGCCAGCAGCTTCACCCTCACAAGGTCCGGGTACGAGCAGTACTTC
TRBV4-1	once	NA	TRBJ2-1	CASSQEPGAHEQFF	TGCGCCAGCAGCCAAGAACCCGGGGCCCATGAGCAGTTCTTC
TRBV10-3	NA	NA	TRBJ1-5	CAISESTQNQPQHF	TGTGCCATCAGTGAGTCGACGCAGAACCAGCCCCAGCATTTT
TRBV7-9	NA	NA	TRBJ2-7	CASSLLGFPYEQYF	TGTGCCAGCAGCTTGTTGGGTTTCCCATACGAGCAGTACTTC
TRBV11-3	NA	TRBD2	TRBJ2-1	CASSLTSGSHEQFF	TGTGCCAGCAGCTTGACTAGCGGGAGCCATGAGCAGTTCTTC
TRBV9	NA	TRBD2	TRBJ2-5	CASSSSTSGRGQETQYF	TGTGCCAGCAGCTCAAGTACTAGCGGCCGGGGGCAAGAGACCCAGTACTTC
TRBV27	once	NA	TRBJ2-2	CASRLATGELFF	TGTGCCAGCAGGCTAGCCACCGGGGAGCTGTTTTTT
TRBV6-6	NA	TRBD1	TRBJ1-2	CASSYTGQGHYGYTF	TGTGCCAGCAGTTACACGGGACAGGGCCACTATGGCTACACCTTC
TRBV2	NA	NA	TRBJ2-3	CASSELGHPNTDTQYF	TGTGCCAGCAGTGAATTGGGACATCCGAACACAGATACGCAGTATTTT
TRBV9	NA	NA	TRBJ2-6	CASSAGTIRPNVLTF	TGTGCCAGCAGCGCCGGGACCATTAGGCCCAACGTCCTGACTTTC
TRBV11-2	NA	NA	TRBJ2-7	CASSSPGGTSRAEQYF	TGTGCCAGCAGCTCGCCCGGAGGGACATCAAGGGCCGAGCAGTACTTC
TRBV30	NA	NA	TRBJ2-7	CAWSSRARIEGPYEQYF	TGTGCCTGGAGTAGTAGGGCCCGGATAGAGGGGCCCTACGAGCAGTACTTC
TRBV7-9	NA	NA	TRBJ2-2	CASSEVTITGELFF	TGTGCCAGCAGCGAAGTGACTATAACCGGGGAGCTGTTTTTT
TRBV6-5	NA	NA	TRBJ2-7	CASSYIGTRQEQYF	TGTGCCAGCAGTTATATCGGGACTCGTCAAGAGCAGTACTTC
TRBV7-8	NA	NA	TRBJ2-2	CASSLETWGRGGELFF	TGTGCCAGCAGCTTAGAAACTTGGGGCAGGGGCGGGGAGCTGTTTTTT
TRBV6-4	NA	NA	TRBJ2-3	CASSANGGQGDTQYF	TGTGCCAGCAGTGCGAACGGAGGGCAGGGAGATACGCAGTATTTT
TRBV5-1	NA	TRBD1	TRBJ2-1	CASSLAGTGGSGTYNEQFF	TGCGCCAGCAGCTTGGCCGGGACAGGGGGTAGCGGAACCTACAATGAGCAGTTCTTC
TRBV19	NA	TRBD1	TRBJ1-1	CASSMGQGGTEAFF	TGTGCCAGTAGTATGGGACAGGGTGGGACTGAAGCTTTCTTT
TRBV5-1	NA	TRBD1	TRBJ2-7	CASSKGTGDYEQYF	TGCGCCAGCAGCAAAGGGACAGGAGACTACGAGCAGTACTTC
TRBV14	NA	TRBD2	TRBJ2-1	CASSQGGPFRGGGYNEQFF	TGTGCCAGCAGCCAAGGAGGCCCCTTTCGTGGCGGGGGATACAATGAGCAGTTCTTC
TRBV28	NA	NA	TRBJ2-7	CASKPIPSSYEQYF	TGTGCCAGCAAACCTATACCGAGCTCCTACGAGCAGTACTTC
TRBV9	NA	TRBD2	TRBJ2-1	CASTRTSGGYNEQFF	TGTGCCAGCACCAGGACTAGCGGGGGGTACAATGAGCAGTTCTTC